A selection of T cell receptor beta chains follows, all from one sample in a study of OX40 agonist ivuxolimab in advanced cancers. Sequencing was performed with immunoSEQ multiplex PCR; in TCRdb, only in-frame clones are kept and a portion is missing. The data contain tens of thousands of clones, around 90% of them singletons. The specimen was CD4+ or CD8+ T cells sorted from blood, collected in a trial of the OX40 agonist ivuxolimab. The receptor source for this set is an adult with an advanced solid tumor such as melanoma, head and neck, liver or kidney cancer. CDR3s include the opening cysteine and the closing phenylalanine or tryptophan. The D gene is left open where the match is weak. Where a row states a size, it is once, few, many or the class of an expanded clone; other rows omit it.

CDR3aa: CASSGGLAEETQYF; CDR3nt: TGCGCCAGCAGCGGGGGACTAGCGGAAGAGACCCAGTACTTC; j_gene: TRBJ2-5; abundance: once; d_gene: TRBD2; v_gene: TRBV5-1
CDR3aa: CASSLGRDRSTDTQYF; CDR3nt: TGCGCCAGCAGCTTAGGCCGGGACAGAAGCACAGATACGCAGTATTTT; j_gene: TRBJ2-3; abundance: once; d_gene: TRBD1; v_gene: TRBV5-1
CDR3aa: CAWGGSSYEQYF; CDR3nt: TGTGCCTGGGGGGGCTCATCCTACGAGCAGTACTTC; j_gene: TRBJ2-7; abundance: .; d_gene: .; v_gene: TRBV30
CDR3aa: CASQGTDVFGYTF; CDR3nt: TGTGCCAGCCAAGGGACGGACGTTTTTGGCTACACCTTC; j_gene: TRBJ1-2; abundance: .; d_gene: .; v_gene: TRBV28
CDR3aa: CAWSPTGRVYF; CDR3nt: TGTGCCTGGAGCCCGACAGGGAGAGTGTACTTC; j_gene: TRBJ2-7; abundance: .; d_gene: TRBD1; v_gene: TRBV30
CDR3aa: CASSPSGGVSYEQYF; CDR3nt: TGTGCCAGCTCACCTAGCGGGGGAGTGTCCTACGAGCAGTACTTC; j_gene: TRBJ2-7; abundance: few; d_gene: TRBD2; v_gene: TRBV18
CDR3aa: CASSLDPTLNYGYTF; CDR3nt: TGCGCCAGCAGCTTGGACCCGACCCTGAACTATGGCTACACCTTC; j_gene: TRBJ1-2; abundance: .; d_gene: .; v_gene: TRBV5-1
CDR3aa: CASTGTSATYEQYF; CDR3nt: TGTGCCAGCACCGGGACTAGCGCGACCTACGAGCAGTACTTC; j_gene: TRBJ2-7; abundance: .; d_gene: TRBD2; v_gene: TRBV6-6
CDR3aa: CASSRDGSNYGYTF; CDR3nt: TGTGCCAGCAGTAGAGACGGTTCGAACTATGGCTACACCTTC; j_gene: TRBJ1-2; abundance: .; d_gene: .; v_gene: TRBV9
CDR3aa: CASSLAGGTGEYGYTF; CDR3nt: TGCGCCAGCAGCTTGGCCGGAGGGACAGGGGAATATGGCTACACCTTC; j_gene: TRBJ1-2; abundance: .; d_gene: TRBD1; v_gene: TRBV5-1
CDR3aa: CASRGGVRGNTIYF; CDR3nt: TGTGCCAGCAGGGGGGGGGTACGTGGAAACACCATATATTTT; j_gene: TRBJ1-3; abundance: .; d_gene: .; v_gene: TRBV6-1
CDR3aa: CASSHKPSGRISYEQYF; CDR3nt: TGTGCCAGCAGCCACAAGCCTAGCGGGAGAATCTCCTACGAGCAGTACTTC; j_gene: TRBJ2-7; abundance: .; d_gene: TRBD2; v_gene: TRBV11-2
CDR3aa: CAWSTQGGSGTF; CDR3nt: TGTGCCTGGAGTACCCAGGGAGGTTCGGGGACCTTC; j_gene: TRBJ1-2; abundance: .; d_gene: .; v_gene: TRBV30
CDR3aa: CASRGPGQGGAEAFF; CDR3nt: TGTGCCAGCAGGGGACCAGGACAGGGGGGCGCTGAAGCTTTCTTT; j_gene: TRBJ1-1; abundance: .; d_gene: TRBD1; v_gene: TRBV6-1
CDR3aa: CASSDTRMETQYF; CDR3nt: TGTGCCAGTAGTGATACTAGAATGGAGACCCAGTACTTC; j_gene: TRBJ2-5; abundance: .; d_gene: .; v_gene: TRBV19
CDR3aa: CASSQSVETQYF; CDR3nt: TGTGCCAGCAGCCAATCTGTGGAGACCCAGTACTTC; j_gene: TRBJ2-5; abundance: .; d_gene: .; v_gene: TRBV16
CDR3aa: CASSLLAGARTDTQYF; CDR3nt: TGTGCCAGCAGTTTACTAGCGGGAGCCCGCACAGATACGCAGTATTTT; j_gene: TRBJ2-3; abundance: .; d_gene: TRBD2; v_gene: TRBV28
CDR3aa: CASSLGGGTDTQYF; CDR3nt: TGTGCCAGCAGTCTAGGGGGCGGCACAGATACGCAGTATTTT; j_gene: TRBJ2-3; abundance: once; d_gene: TRBD1; v_gene: TRBV6-5